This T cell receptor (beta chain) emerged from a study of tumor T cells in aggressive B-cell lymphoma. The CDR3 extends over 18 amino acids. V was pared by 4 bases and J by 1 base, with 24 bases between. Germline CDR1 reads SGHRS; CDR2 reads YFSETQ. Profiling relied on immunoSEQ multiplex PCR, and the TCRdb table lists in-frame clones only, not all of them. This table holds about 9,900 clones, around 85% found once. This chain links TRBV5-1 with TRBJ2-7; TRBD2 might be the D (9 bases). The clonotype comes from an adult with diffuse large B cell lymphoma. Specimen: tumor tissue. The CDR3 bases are TGCGCCAGCAGCCAGGGGGCGGGAGGGCCTTCATGGTCCTACGAGCAGTACTTC. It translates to CASSQGAGGPSWSYEQYF.